What follows are 20 T cell receptor beta chains derived from one specimen sequenced in a study of tumor-infiltrating lymphocytes in primary liver carcinoma. Blood RNA came from unsorted whole blood; germline DNA was also extracted. From around 520 ng of total RNA, TCR beta-specific cDNA was reverse-transcribed using a constant-region primer. For TCR beta, libraries were produced by three nested multiplex PCR rounds using slightly modified ARM-PCR. TRBV1-TRBV30 forward primers paired with a C-beta reverse primer drove the first two PCR rounds, roughly 9 cycles each. From the multiplex PCR reads, TCRdb called clonotypes with MiXCR, one entry per CDR3 protein. The sample records about 180,000 distinct CDR3 sequences, over 50% being singletons. Sequenced material: peripheral blood. These receptors were taken from a man between 40 and 49 years old with primary liver carcinoma and hepatitis B virus infection.

The genes are TRBV6-1 and TRBJ1-1; D is undetermined. The V end was cut by 4 bases, the J end by 0 bases, with 6 bases between. Per the germline V gene, CDR1 is MNHNS and CDR2 is SASEGT. The CDR3 loop spans 13 amino acids. CDR3 residues: CASSGRLNTEAFF. The DNA for the CDR3 is TGTGCCAGCAGTGGCCGCCTGAACACTGAAGCTTTCTTT.

In its sample, this clonotype was seen a few times. V gene TRBV7-9 combines with J gene TRBJ2-4; D possibly corresponds to TRBD1 (6 bases). Trimming pared 5 bases from V and 3 bases from J, leaving 14 bases between. Germline lookup yields CDR1 SEHNR and CDR2 FQNEAQ (reference sequence). CDR3 size: 15 residues. The chain's CDR3 is CASSTTNRDKNIQYF. CDR3 in DNA: TGTGCCAGCAGCACAACAAACAGGGACAAAAACATTCAGTACTTC.

This clonotype has ten or more counts. The chain carries TRBV11-2 and TRBJ2-1, with TRBD2 as a possible D gene (5 bases). This CDR3 has 14 amino acids. V lost 1 base to trimming and J lost 7 bases, with 11 bases between them. Per the germline V gene, CDR1 is SGHAT and CDR2 is FQNNGV. The CDR3 DNA is TGTGCCAGCAGCTTAGCGAGGGATAAGAATGAGCAGTTCTTC. This sequence encodes CASSLARDKNEQFF.

Points on this clonotype: A junction end diverges from the germline sequence, so it may reflect a read error. The rearrangement links TRBV29-1 to TRBJ1-2; TRBD1 matches at 7 bases. CDR3 length: 14 amino acids. Looked up from germline, CDR1 is SQVTM and CDR2 is ANQGSEA. Written as DNA, the CDR3 is TGCAGCGTTGGCGACAGGGAGGTTGGCTATGGCTTCACCTTC. It codes for CSVGDREVGYGFTF.

With respect to this clonotype: A much larger clone lies one base from this, so it may be a read error. The rearrangement links TRBV11-1 to TRBJ2-3, with D unresolved. The CDR3 spans 13 residues. The germline gives CDR1 SGHAT, CDR2 FQDESV (reference sequence). The CDR3 loop reads CAGSSNPPDTQYF. DNA of the CDR3: TGTGCCGGCAGCTCCAACCCCCCAGATACGCAGTATTTT.

In this sample, this clonotype turned up a few times. The chain is built from TRBV4-1 and TRBJ1-3, with D possibly TRBD1 on 5 matching bases. This CDR3 region has 14 residues. Looked up from germline, CDR1 is MGHRA and CDR2 is YSYEKL. Trimming stripped 1 base from V and 8 bases from J, with 12 bases between. CDR3 nucleotide sequence: TGCGCCAGCAGCCAAGCCAGCAGGGCGGACACCATATATTTT. Translated, it gives CASSQASRADTIYF.

The chain is built from TRBV7-9 and TRBJ2-5, with D hard to call. Per the germline V gene, CDR1 is SEHNR and CDR2 is FQNEAQ (reference sequence). This CDR3 spans 13 amino acids. Trimming shortened V by 5 bases and J by 1 base, and 8 bases separated the two germline ends. The CDR3 sequence is CASSADFQETQYF. The CDR3 nucleotides are TGTGCCAGCAGCGCAGATTTCCAAGAGACCCAGTACTTC.

A few counts support this clonotype. CDR3 coding DNA: TGCGCCAGCAGCCAAGAAAACACCCGGACAGGGACCGGGGAGCTGTTTTTT. This translates into CASSQENTRTGTGELFF. The chain is built from TRBV4-1 and TRBJ2-2, with 8 bases that match TRBD1. From germline, CDR1 is MGHRA and CDR2 YSYEKL. The CDR3 length is 17 residues. Trimming took 0 bases from V and 5 from J; bases not matched to a gene: 8.

This chain joins TRBV29-1 and TRBJ1-4, with D unclear. This CDR3 comprises 13 residues. Germline V lookup: CDR1 SQVTM, CDR2 ANQGSEA. Trimming cost V 8 bases and J 2 bases, with 12 bases left between them. Here the CDR3 reads CSTGLGTNEKLFF. The CDR3 DNA sequence: TGCAGCACCGGACTGGGTACTAATGAAAAACTGTTTTTT. The entire variable domain, with the rest obtained from reference TRBV29-1 and TRBJ1-4, is as follows: SAVISQKPSRDICQRGTSLTIQCQVDSQVTMMFWYRQQPGQSLTLIATANQGSEATYESGFVIDKFPISRPNLTFSTLTVSNMSPEDSSIYLCSTGLGTNEKLFFGSGTQLSVL.

This clonotype was seen more than once but under ten times. The rearrangement joins TRBV5-6 to TRBJ2-7; 9 positions match TRBD1. Germline V gene sequence: CDR1 SGHDT, CDR2 YYEEEE. The CDR3 consists of 12 residues. V shed 3 bases, J shed 6 bases, and the junction held 1 base outside the gene matches. CDR3 protein: CASSWGQGEQYF. CDR3 sequence (DNA): TGTGCCAGCAGCTGGGGACAGGGCGAGCAGTACTTC.

Comments on this clonotype: At one boundary the junction diverges from the germline segment, which might be a read error. The chain recombines TRBV12-5 with TRBJ2-7; D gene ambiguous. The germline gives CDR1 LGHNT, CDR2 FRNRAP. The CDR3 spans 12 residues. The CDR3 loop is CASGLDLYGQYF. The CDR3 bases are TGTGCTAGTGGTTTGGACCTATACGGGCAGTACTTC.

The chain couples TRBV23-1 to TRBJ1-2, with a weak D call TRBD1 (5 bases). TRBV23-1 is an ORF; its function is uncertain. This CDR3 is built from 15 residues. V dropped 2 bases and J dropped 4 bases, with 14 bases sitting between them. CDR3 in DNA: TGCGCCAGCAGTCAAGGGGCCCCCTGGTGCTATGGCTACACCTTC. It encodes CASSQGAPWCYGYTF.

A remark on this clonotype: Because the CDR3's place on the DNA is in doubt, the DNA is left out and the CDR3 is given as listed by TCRdb. V gene TRBV6-6 combines with J gene TRBJ2-7; the table's D call TRBD1 went unverified against the DNA. The V gene's germline CDR1 is MNHNY and CDR2 SVGAGI (reference sequence). The CDR3 adds up to 14 amino acids, both ends counted. CDR3 protein: CASSWAGGSYERYF.

The chain combines TRBV4-1 with TRBJ2-5, with D uncertain. Germline assignment: CDR1 MGHRA and CDR2 YSYEKL. V was trimmed by 2 bases and J by 2 bases, leaving 6 bases between them. The CDR3 contains 13 residues. The CDR3 reads CASSQTLQETQYF. In DNA, the CDR3 is TGCGCCAGCAGCCAAACCCTTCAAGAGACCCAGTACTTC.

As regards this clonotype: A read error may account for a junction end that differs from germline. The chain combines TRBV29-1 with TRBJ1-1; TRBD1 agrees at 8 bases. The CDR3 spans 12 residues. Per the germline V gene, CDR1 is SQVTM and CDR2 is ANQGSEA. CDR3: CSVFRGQTEALF. The DNA of the CDR3 is TGCAGCGTTTTCAGGGGGCAGACTGAAGCTCTCTTT.

The V call is TRBV4-1, the J call TRBJ2-2, with D possibly being TRBD1 (6 bases). Germline loops: CDR1 MGHRA, CDR2 YSYEKL. Trimming left V 0 bases short and J 5 bases short, with 13 bases between. The CDR3 sequence is 16 residues long. The CDR3: CASSQEGHGVTGELFF. The DNA for the CDR3 is TGCGCCAGCAGCCAAGAGGGACACGGTGTAACCGGGGAGCTGTTTTTT.

The table lists this clonotype with many counts. V usage is TRBV11-2 and J usage is TRBJ2-3, with D maybe TRBD2 (6 bases). Trimming took off 0 bases at V and 4 bases at J, with 8 bases between the two ends. Germline CDR1 SGHAT, CDR2 FQNNGV. The CDR3 totals 14 residues. The CDR3 DNA sequence: TGTGCCAGCAGCTTAGACTGGGAGGCAGATACGCAGTATTTT. It yields the protein CASSLDWEADTQYF.

This clonotype was recorded a few times. The CDR3 is CSVVQGSSNQPQHF. Here the CDR3 DNA reads TGCAGCGTTGTACAGGGGTCGAGCAATCAGCCCCAGCATTTT. The chain is built from TRBV29-1 and TRBJ1-5, with TRBD1 matching 7 bases. The CDR3 runs to 14 residues. V was pared by 4 bases and J by 1 base, with 4 bases of the junction left unmatched. CDR1 is SQVTM and CDR2 is ANQGSEA in the germline V gene.

This clonotype has a handful of counts. This chain connects TRBV29-1 to TRBJ1-2; TRBD1 agrees at 9 bases. CDR3 length equals 15 residues. Germline assignment: CDR1 SQVTM and CDR2 ANQGSEA. The V and J ends lost 1 base and 4 bases, in that order; junction bases with no gene match: 7. The CDR3 sequence is CSVEGGDRVAYGYTF. CDR3 DNA: TGCAGCGTTGAAGGTGGGGACAGGGTGGCCTATGGCTACACCTTC.

This chain connects TRBV5-6 to TRBJ2-7; TRBD2 agrees at 9 bases. Losses at the gene ends were 0 bases for V and 5 bases for J; bases not matched to a gene: 9. Germline loops: CDR1 SGHDT, CDR2 YYEEEE. The CDR3 runs 16 residues. The chain's CDR3 is CASSLGLAGYSHEQYF. The CDR3 DNA reads TGTGCCAGCAGCTTGGGGCTAGCGGGATATTCCCACGAGCAGTACTTC.